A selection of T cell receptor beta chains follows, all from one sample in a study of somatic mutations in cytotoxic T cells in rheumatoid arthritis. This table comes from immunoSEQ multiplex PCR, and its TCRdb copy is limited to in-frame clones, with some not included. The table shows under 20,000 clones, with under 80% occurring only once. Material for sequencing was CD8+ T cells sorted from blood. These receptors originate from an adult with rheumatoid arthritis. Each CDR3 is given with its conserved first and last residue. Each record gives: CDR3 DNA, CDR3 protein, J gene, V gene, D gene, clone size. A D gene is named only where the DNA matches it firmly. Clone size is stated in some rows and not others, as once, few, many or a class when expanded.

cdr3_nt: TGTGCCAGCAGCTCTAACAGGGGGCCAGGCAATGAGCAGTTCTTC
cdr3_aa: CASSSNRGPGNEQFF
j_call: TRBJ2-1
v_call: TRBV14
d_call: TRBD1
clone_size: -

cdr3_nt: TGTGCCAGCCTCGCAGGTACGGGGCCAACCTACGAGCAGTACTTC
cdr3_aa: CASLAGTGPTYEQYF
j_call: TRBJ2-7
v_call: TRBV2
d_call: -
clone_size: few

cdr3_nt: TGTGCCAGTAGTATCGGAGCGGGCCCCACTGAAGCTTTCTTT
cdr3_aa: CASSIGAGPTEAFF
j_call: TRBJ1-1
v_call: TRBV19
d_call: -
clone_size: -

cdr3_nt: TGCAGCGTTGAGTCTGTTCTTAGCACAGATACGCAGTATTTT
cdr3_aa: CSVESVLSTDTQYF
j_call: TRBJ2-3
v_call: TRBV29-1
d_call: -
clone_size: -

cdr3_nt: TGTGCCAGTAGTCTTACACTGAACACCGGGGAGCTGTTTTTT
cdr3_aa: CASSLTLNTGELFF
j_call: TRBJ2-2
v_call: TRBV19
d_call: -
clone_size: -

cdr3_nt: TGTGCCAGCAGCTTAGGCCTGGGGGGAACCTACAATGAGCAGTTCTTC
cdr3_aa: CASSLGLGGTYNEQFF
j_call: TRBJ2-1
v_call: TRBV13
d_call: -
clone_size: -

cdr3_nt: TGTGCCAGCAGTGAGACCGGGGCGCACTATGGCTACACCTTC
cdr3_aa: CASSETGAHYGYTF
j_call: TRBJ1-2
v_call: TRBV2
d_call: -
clone_size: few

cdr3_nt: TGTGCCAGCAGCTTAGCCCAGGGGGCTACTAATGAAAAACTGTTTTTT
cdr3_aa: CASSLAQGATNEKLFF
j_call: TRBJ1-4
v_call: TRBV7-9
d_call: TRBD1
clone_size: -

cdr3_nt: TGTGCCAGCAGTGGGACTAACACCGGGGAGCTGTTTTTT
cdr3_aa: CASSGTNTGELFF
j_call: TRBJ2-2
v_call: TRBV27
d_call: -
clone_size: once

cdr3_nt: TGTGCCAGCAGTTCGGGGCCGGGCGGGTACAATGAGCAGTTCTTC
cdr3_aa: CASSSGPGGYNEQFF
j_call: TRBJ2-1
v_call: TRBV28
d_call: -
clone_size: -

cdr3_nt: TGCGCCAGCAGCCAAGAACTAGCGGGAGCCCATGAGCAGTTCTTC
cdr3_aa: CASSQELAGAHEQFF
j_call: TRBJ2-1
v_call: TRBV4-1
d_call: TRBD2
clone_size: -

cdr3_nt: TGCAGCGTTCTACAGGGGGCTTATTACGAGCAGTACTTC
cdr3_aa: CSVLQGAYYEQYF
j_call: TRBJ2-7
v_call: TRBV29-1
d_call: TRBD1
clone_size: -

cdr3_nt: TGTGCCAGCAGCTTGGAGCGCGCTTCGGGAGGCTACACCTTC
cdr3_aa: CASSLERASGGYTF
j_call: TRBJ1-2
v_call: TRBV11-2
d_call: -
clone_size: -

cdr3_nt: TGTGCCTGGAGTAGCAATGAGCAGTTCTTC
cdr3_aa: CAWSSNEQFF
j_call: TRBJ2-1
v_call: TRBV30
d_call: -
clone_size: once

cdr3_nt: TGTGCCAGCAGTGGGACAGGGACGCGGCGCACTGAAGCTTTCTTT
cdr3_aa: CASSGTGTRRTEAFF
j_call: TRBJ1-1
v_call: TRBV27
d_call: TRBD1
clone_size: -

cdr3_nt: TGTGCCACCAGAGACCCTCCCTGGGACGAGCAGTACTTC
cdr3_aa: CATRDPPWDEQYF
j_call: TRBJ2-7
v_call: TRBV15
d_call: -
clone_size: -

cdr3_nt: TGTGCCAGCAGCAAAAATTGGTGGGACAGGTCCTACGAGCAGTACTTC
cdr3_aa: CASSKNWWDRSYEQYF
j_call: TRBJ2-7
v_call: TRBV7-6
d_call: TRBD1
clone_size: -

cdr3_nt: TGCGCCAGCAGCCAAGACCCCTACGGGGGCAATCAGCCCCAGCATTTT
cdr3_aa: CASSQDPYGGNQPQHF
j_call: TRBJ1-5
v_call: TRBV4-1
d_call: -
clone_size: -

cdr3_nt: TGTGCCCAACCCGACAGGGGGCATGGCTACACCTTC
cdr3_aa: CAQPDRGHGYTF
j_call: TRBJ1-2
v_call: TRBV15
d_call: TRBD1
clone_size: few

cdr3_nt: TGTGCCAGCAGTTACTCGGTCCAAGAGACCCAGTACTTC
cdr3_aa: CASSYSVQETQYF
j_call: TRBJ2-5
v_call: TRBV6-5
d_call: -
clone_size: -

cdr3_nt: TGTGCCAGCAGCTTGGCGGTGTTAACCTGGTATGGCTACACCTTC
cdr3_aa: CASSLAVLTWYGYTF
j_call: TRBJ1-2
v_call: TRBV5-6
d_call: -
clone_size: -

cdr3_nt: TGTGCCTGGAGTCTTGGGGAGGACACCGGGGAGCTGTTTTTT
cdr3_aa: CAWSLGEDTGELFF
j_call: TRBJ2-2
v_call: TRBV30
d_call: -
clone_size: -

cdr3_nt: TGTGCCACCAGTTCGACAGGGTTAAGCTACGAGCAGTACTTC
cdr3_aa: CATSSTGLSYEQYF
j_call: TRBJ2-7
v_call: TRBV15
d_call: TRBD1
clone_size: -

cdr3_nt: TGTGCCAGCAGTGCGGAAGGGGGTCTGGGCAGGAACATTCAGTACTTC
cdr3_aa: CASSAEGGLGRNIQYF
j_call: TRBJ2-4
v_call: TRBV2
d_call: -
clone_size: -

cdr3_nt: TGTGCCAGCAGTTTCAGGGAGGTCACAGATACGCAGTATTTT
cdr3_aa: CASSFREVTDTQYF
j_call: TRBJ2-3
v_call: TRBV27
d_call: -
clone_size: -

cdr3_nt: TGTGCCTGGAGTACCGGACAGGGCAATCAGCCCCAGCATTTT
cdr3_aa: CAWSTGQGNQPQHF
j_call: TRBJ1-5
v_call: TRBV30
d_call: TRBD1
clone_size: -

cdr3_nt: TGTGCCACCAGCAACCGGGACAGCTCCTACAATGAGCAGTTCTTC
cdr3_aa: CATSNRDSSYNEQFF
j_call: TRBJ2-1
v_call: TRBV15
d_call: TRBD1
clone_size: -

cdr3_nt: TGTGCCAGCAGCGTACGGGGGGGGGCTTCCTACGAGCAGTACTTC
cdr3_aa: CASSVRGGASYEQYF
j_call: TRBJ2-7
v_call: TRBV9
d_call: TRBD2
clone_size: -

cdr3_nt: TGTGCCAGCAGATCTGGGTTCGACTACGAGCAGTACTTC
cdr3_aa: CASRSGFDYEQYF
j_call: TRBJ2-7
v_call: TRBV28
d_call: -
clone_size: -

cdr3_nt: TGTGCCAGTAAAGATCCGGGACAGCGATATGGCTACACCTTC
cdr3_aa: CASKDPGQRYGYTF
j_call: TRBJ1-2
v_call: TRBV19
d_call: TRBD1
clone_size: -

cdr3_nt: TGTGCCAGCAGTTCCCCCTGGTCTTGGGTCTACACAGATACGCAGTATTTT
cdr3_aa: CASSSPWSWVYTDTQYF
j_call: TRBJ2-3
v_call: TRBV27
d_call: -
clone_size: -

cdr3_nt: TGCAGCGTTGACCTTAGGACTAGCGGGGGGGCCTGGACAGATACGCAGTATTTT
cdr3_aa: CSVDLRTSGGAWTDTQYF
j_call: TRBJ2-3
v_call: TRBV29-1
d_call: TRBD2
clone_size: few

cdr3_nt: TGCGCCAGCAGCTTGTCAACGGGACAGCCTGAAGCTTTCTTT
cdr3_aa: CASSLSTGQPEAFF
j_call: TRBJ1-1
v_call: TRBV5-1
d_call: TRBD1
clone_size: once

cdr3_nt: TGTGCCTGGGGAGGAAGGGGTGGTACCGGGGAGCTGTTTTTT
cdr3_aa: CAWGGRGGTGELFF
j_call: TRBJ2-2
v_call: TRBV30
d_call: -
clone_size: -

cdr3_nt: TGTGCCAGCAGCTTGGAGCGCGCTTCGGGAGGCTACACCTTC
cdr3_aa: CASSLERASGGYTF
j_call: TRBJ1-2
v_call: TRBV7-9
d_call: -
clone_size: -

cdr3_nt: TGTGCCAGCAGCCAAACGACAGGGGGCACCTACGAGCAGTACTTC
cdr3_aa: CASSQTTGGTYEQYF
j_call: TRBJ2-7
v_call: TRBV4-2
d_call: TRBD1
clone_size: once

cdr3_nt: TGTGCCAGCAGCTTAGAAGCGGAAAACTACGAGCAGTACTTC
cdr3_aa: CASSLEAENYEQYF
j_call: TRBJ2-7
v_call: TRBV11-2
d_call: -
clone_size: once

cdr3_nt: TGTGCCAGCAGCATGCTTATCGACACTGAAGCTTTCTTT
cdr3_aa: CASSMLIDTEAFF
j_call: TRBJ1-1
v_call: TRBV9
d_call: -
clone_size: -

cdr3_nt: TGTGCCAGCAGTTTAAACAGGGCAGGGAGTCAGCCCCAGCATTTT
cdr3_aa: CASSLNRAGSQPQHF
j_call: TRBJ1-5
v_call: TRBV27
d_call: -
clone_size: -

cdr3_nt: TGTGCCAGCAGCCCAGCTAGCGGGGGGGCCAATGAGCAGTTCTTC
cdr3_aa: CASSPASGGANEQFF
j_call: TRBJ2-1
v_call: TRBV7-6
d_call: TRBD2
clone_size: -

cdr3_nt: TGTGCCAGCAGTTTATTGGGGGTTGGCTCCTACGAGCAGTACTTC
cdr3_aa: CASSLLGVGSYEQYF
j_call: TRBJ2-7
v_call: TRBV27
d_call: -
clone_size: -

cdr3_nt: TGTGCCAGCAGTTTTTCCAATGAGCAGTTCTTC
cdr3_aa: CASSFSNEQFF
j_call: TRBJ2-1
v_call: TRBV27
d_call: -
clone_size: -

cdr3_nt: TGTGCCAGCAGTGATGGCGGGATAGCCTACAATGAGCAGTTCTTC
cdr3_aa: CASSDGGIAYNEQFF
j_call: TRBJ2-1
v_call: TRBV2
d_call: -
clone_size: -

cdr3_nt: TGTGCCTGGAGTGTACGGGGGACAGCCCTTTATAATTCACCCCTCCACTTT
cdr3_aa: CAWSVRGTALYNSPLHF
j_call: TRBJ1-6
v_call: TRBV30
d_call: TRBD1
clone_size: -

cdr3_nt: TGTGCCAGCAGTTACGAGGGGGGTAACAGCCCCTACGAGCAGTACTTC
cdr3_aa: CASSYEGGNSPYEQYF
j_call: TRBJ2-7
v_call: TRBV6-5
d_call: -
clone_size: -

cdr3_nt: TGTGCCAGCAGCTTAGATACCGGGAGGCACTACGAGCAGTACTTC
cdr3_aa: CASSLDTGRHYEQYF
j_call: TRBJ2-7
v_call: TRBV11-2
d_call: TRBD2
clone_size: -

cdr3_nt: TGCGCCAGCAGCTCCGGGACAGGGTGGGGGAATGAAAAACTGTTTTTT
cdr3_aa: CASSSGTGWGNEKLFF
j_call: TRBJ1-4
v_call: TRBV5-1
d_call: TRBD1
clone_size: -

cdr3_nt: TGTGCCAGCAACGTTGGGACAGTGAACACTGAAGCTTTCTTT
cdr3_aa: CASNVGTVNTEAFF
j_call: TRBJ1-1
v_call: TRBV2
d_call: TRBD1
clone_size: -

cdr3_nt: TGCGCCAGCAGCCGAGGGACAGCAGACTATGGCTACACCTTC
cdr3_aa: CASSRGTADYGYTF
j_call: TRBJ1-2
v_call: TRBV4-1
d_call: TRBD1
clone_size: -

cdr3_nt: TGCAGCGTTGCATCTCGCGGGGCTAGCGGGGGACTAAACACCGGGGAGCTGTTTTTT
cdr3_aa: CSVASRGASGGLNTGELFF
j_call: TRBJ2-2
v_call: TRBV29-1
d_call: TRBD2
clone_size: -

cdr3_nt: TGTGCCAGCAGCGCGGGGACCGGGGAGCTGTTTTTT
cdr3_aa: CASSAGTGELFF
j_call: TRBJ2-2
v_call: TRBV7-6
d_call: -
clone_size: -

cdr3_nt: TGTGCCAGCAGTCTCGGGACTAGCCCCTTCAATGAGCAGTTCTTC
cdr3_aa: CASSLGTSPFNEQFF
j_call: TRBJ2-1
v_call: TRBV27
d_call: TRBD2
clone_size: -

cdr3_nt: TGTGCCAGCAGCCGGGGGACCGAGCAGTTCTTC
cdr3_aa: CASSRGTEQFF
j_call: TRBJ2-1
v_call: TRBV5-6
d_call: -
clone_size: -

cdr3_nt: TGTGCCAGCAGTTTATCTCCAGGGCCTTCCTACGAGCAGTACTTC
cdr3_aa: CASSLSPGPSYEQYF
j_call: TRBJ2-7
v_call: TRBV27
d_call: -
clone_size: -